A selection of T cell receptor beta chains follows, all from one sample in a study of CD8 T cells in ankylosing spondylitis. TCRdb reprocessed the 5' RACE reads via MiXCR and lists one record per CDR3 protein. Of about 330,000 distinct CDR3 sequences listed, less than 10% are singletons. The sequenced material came from blood, either unsorted or a sorted T cell fraction (not recorded which). All receptors derive from a male donor with ankylosing spondylitis. CDR3s include the opening cysteine and the closing phenylalanine or tryptophan. A D gene is named only where the DNA matches it firmly. The size entry is marked missing in some rows and otherwise reads once, few, many or a size class.

d_gene: TRBD1; v_gene: TRBV28; abundance: few; j_gene: TRBJ1-5; CDR3nt: TGTGCCAGCAGTTCAGCGGGACAGGTCCCCTATAGCAATCAGCCCCAGCATTTT; CDR3aa: CASSSAGQVPYSNQPQHF
d_gene: TRBD1; v_gene: TRBV29-1; abundance: NA; j_gene: TRBJ2-3; CDR3nt: TGCAGCGTTGAAACCGGGACAGGGGGAGATACGCAGTATTTT; CDR3aa: CSVETGTGGDTQYF
d_gene: TRBD2; v_gene: TRBV25-1; abundance: many; j_gene: TRBJ2-5; CDR3nt: TGTGCCAGCAGTGAATTTACCAGCGGGACCACCGGTGTGGAGACCCAGTACTTC; CDR3aa: CASSEFTSGTTGVETQYF
d_gene: NA; v_gene: TRBV12-3/TRBV12-4; abundance: many; j_gene: TRBJ1-1; CDR3nt: TGTGCCAGCAGTTTAGGGTACAGAAACACTGAAGCTTTCTTT; CDR3aa: CASSLGYRNTEAFF
d_gene: NA; v_gene: TRBV7-6; abundance: NA; j_gene: TRBJ2-2; CDR3nt: TGTGCCAGCAGCTTAGAGCCCGGGGAGCTGTTTTTT; CDR3aa: CASSLEPGELFF
d_gene: NA; v_gene: TRBV29-1; abundance: many; j_gene: TRBJ1-1; CDR3nt: TGCAGCGGGGACGGGGCTGGGGTGGCTTTCTTT; CDR3aa: CSGDGAGVAFF
d_gene: TRBD2; v_gene: TRBV12-3/TRBV12-4; abundance: few; j_gene: TRBJ2-5; CDR3nt: TGTGCCAGCAGTTTCTTAGCGGGGCGAGAGACCCAGTACTTC; CDR3aa: CASSFLAGRETQYF
d_gene: NA; v_gene: TRBV25-1; abundance: few; j_gene: TRBJ2-5; CDR3nt: TGTGCCAGCAGTGAATATGGAGGGGTCTCAGGGTCAGAGACCCAGTACTTC; CDR3aa: CASSEYGGVSGSETQYF
d_gene: TRBD1; v_gene: TRBV6-2/TRBV6-3; abundance: many; j_gene: TRBJ1-5; CDR3nt: TGTGCCAGCAGCTCACAGGGGGCCGGTCAGCCCCAGCATTTT; CDR3aa: CASSSQGAGQPQHF
d_gene: NA; v_gene: TRBV7-8; abundance: NA; j_gene: TRBJ2-1; CDR3nt: TGTGCCAGCACCTCATCACAGGGGGGGGCGAGCCACAATGAGCAGTTCTTC; CDR3aa: CASTSSQGGASHNEQFF
d_gene: NA; v_gene: TRBV5-1; abundance: NA; j_gene: TRBJ1-2; CDR3nt: TGCGCCAGCAGCTTGGGGTTAATGATTAATGGCTACACCTTC; CDR3aa: CASSLGLMINGYTF
d_gene: NA; v_gene: TRBV27; abundance: few; j_gene: TRBJ1-6; CDR3nt: TGTGCCAGCAGCAGGGCAGTAAATTCACCCCTCCACTTT; CDR3aa: CASSRAVNSPLHF
d_gene: NA; v_gene: TRBV18; abundance: few; j_gene: TRBJ2-1; CDR3nt: TGTGCCAGCTCACCACCGACGGGAGTCTCCTACAATGAGCAGTTCTTC; CDR3aa: CASSPPTGVSYNEQFF
d_gene: TRBD1; v_gene: TRBV24-1; abundance: NA; j_gene: TRBJ2-3; CDR3nt: TGTGCCACGGGACAGCCGTTCACAGATACGCAGTATTTT; CDR3aa: CATGQPFTDTQYF
d_gene: TRBD1; v_gene: TRBV7-9; abundance: many; j_gene: TRBJ1-1; CDR3nt: TGTGCCAGCAGGCCACAGGGGAAGGGCACTGAAGCTTTCTTT; CDR3aa: CASRPQGKGTEAFF
d_gene: NA; v_gene: TRBV5-1; abundance: many; j_gene: TRBJ2-5; CDR3nt: TGCGCCAGCAGCTTGGCGGGGGCTAGCGATGTCGAGACCCAGTACTTC; CDR3aa: CASSLAGASDVETQYF
d_gene: NA; v_gene: TRBV7-9; abundance: NA; j_gene: TRBJ2-7; CDR3nt: TGTGCCAGCAGCTTAACGCCGAGACATAACTTCTACGAGCAGTACTTC; CDR3aa: CASSLTPRHNFYEQYF
d_gene: NA; v_gene: TRBV12-3/TRBV12-4; abundance: NA; j_gene: TRBJ1-1; CDR3nt: TGTGCCAGCAGCCCCGGGGAAGTAGGGACTGAAGCTTTCTTT; CDR3aa: CASSPGEVGTEAFF
d_gene: TRBD2; v_gene: TRBV5-1; abundance: once; j_gene: TRBJ2-5; CDR3nt: TGCGCCAGCAGCCTCCTGGGACTAGCGGGAGCGGGAGAGACCCAGTACTTC; CDR3aa: CASSLLGLAGAGETQYF
d_gene: TRBD1; v_gene: TRBV3-1; abundance: few; j_gene: TRBJ1-6; CDR3nt: TGTGCCAGCAGCCAAGCCTGGGACAGGGGGCAGAGCTCCTATAATTCACCCCTCCACTTT; CDR3aa: CASSQAWDRGQSSYNSPLHF
d_gene: TRBD2; v_gene: TRBV4-1; abundance: many; j_gene: TRBJ2-7; CDR3nt: TGCGCCAGCAGCCAAGATGAGACTAGCCACTCCTACGAGCAGTACTTC; CDR3aa: CASSQDETSHSYEQYF
d_gene: NA; v_gene: TRBV11-1; abundance: few; j_gene: TRBJ1-1; CDR3nt: TGTGCCAGCAGCCGAGGGAGTGAAGCTTTCTTT; CDR3aa: CASSRGSEAFF
d_gene: NA; v_gene: TRBV6-1; abundance: few; j_gene: TRBJ1-2; CDR3nt: TGTGCCAGCACCCAGGCCGGTGGGACCTGGGGCTACACCTTC; CDR3aa: CASTQAGGTWGYTF
d_gene: TRBD2; v_gene: TRBV29-1; abundance: few; j_gene: TRBJ2-3; CDR3nt: TGCAGCGTGCGAACTAGCGGTACAGATACGCAGTATTTT; CDR3aa: CSVRTSGTDTQYF
d_gene: TRBD2; v_gene: TRBV11-2; abundance: NA; j_gene: TRBJ2-3; CDR3nt: TGTGCCAGCAGCTTAGTAGTGCGGGGGCGGGAGGTCCCACGCACAGATACGCAGTATTTT; CDR3aa: CASSLVVRGREVPRTDTQYF
d_gene: TRBD1; v_gene: TRBV7-2; abundance: NA; j_gene: TRBJ2-3; CDR3nt: TGTGCCAGCAGCTTAGCGCAGGGGGCGGCAGATACGCAGTATTTT; CDR3aa: CASSLAQGAADTQYF
d_gene: NA; v_gene: TRBV12-3/TRBV12-4; abundance: many; j_gene: TRBJ2-2; CDR3nt: TGTGCCAGCAGTCCGCGACGGCTGAACACCGGGGAGCTGTTTTTT; CDR3aa: CASSPRRLNTGELFF
d_gene: TRBD1; v_gene: TRBV6-5; abundance: few; j_gene: TRBJ1-1; CDR3nt: TGTGCCAGCAGTTACTCCCCCAGGGGGACTGAAGCTTTCTTT; CDR3aa: CASSYSPRGTEAFF
d_gene: NA; v_gene: TRBV29-1; abundance: few; j_gene: TRBJ1-4; CDR3nt: TGCAGTGTCCTTGGGGGGCCAACTAATGAAAAACTGTTTTTT; CDR3aa: CSVLGGPTNEKLFF
d_gene: NA; v_gene: TRBV4-1; abundance: many; j_gene: TRBJ1-1; CDR3nt: TGCGCCAGCAGCCCGGGTATAGTGAACACTGAAGCTTTCTTT; CDR3aa: CASSPGIVNTEAFF
d_gene: NA; v_gene: TRBV18; abundance: few; j_gene: TRBJ2-7; CDR3nt: TGTGCCAGCTCACCACCAGGAGGAGACGAGCAGTACTTC; CDR3aa: CASSPPGGDEQYF
d_gene: TRBD1; v_gene: TRBV5-1; abundance: NA; j_gene: TRBJ2-1; CDR3nt: TGCGCCAGCAGCTTGGGTCCCCGACAGGGTGGCGAGCAGTTCTTC; CDR3aa: CASSLGPRQGGEQFF
d_gene: TRBD1; v_gene: TRBV27; abundance: NA; j_gene: TRBJ2-7; CDR3nt: TGTGCCAGCAGTTTTTCCGGGACAGGGCCCTACGAGCAGTACTTC; CDR3aa: CASSFSGTGPYEQYF
d_gene: TRBD1; v_gene: TRBV27; abundance: few; j_gene: TRBJ2-6; CDR3nt: TGTGCCAGCAGTCGGACAGGGGCCGGGGCCAACGTCCTGACTTTC; CDR3aa: CASSRTGAGANVLTF
d_gene: TRBD2; v_gene: TRBV20-1; abundance: many; j_gene: TRBJ2-1; CDR3nt: TGCAGTGCTAGGGGCGGGAGCCCTTACAATGAGCAGTTCTTC; CDR3aa: CSARGGSPYNEQFF
d_gene: TRBD2; v_gene: TRBV7-8; abundance: few; j_gene: TRBJ2-3; CDR3nt: TGTGCCAGCAGCTTAGCACCGTCCAGCGGGAGGATGAGCACAGATACGCAGTATTTT; CDR3aa: CASSLAPSSGRMSTDTQYF
d_gene: NA; v_gene: TRBV7-8; abundance: NA; j_gene: TRBJ2-5; CDR3nt: TGTGCCAGCACCCAAAGGACAGCGTACCAAGAGACCCAGTACTTC; CDR3aa: CASTQRTAYQETQYF
d_gene: NA; v_gene: TRBV12-3/TRBV12-4; abundance: few; j_gene: TRBJ2-2; CDR3nt: TGTGCCAGCAGCTACCGACAGGCAGACACCGGGGAGCTGTTTTTT; CDR3aa: CASSYRQADTGELFF
d_gene: TRBD2; v_gene: TRBV5-6; abundance: few; j_gene: TRBJ2-1; CDR3nt: TGTGCCAGCAGTGAGTGGGACTACAACAATGAGCAGTTCTTC; CDR3aa: CASSEWDYNNEQFF
d_gene: NA; v_gene: TRBV20-1; abundance: many; j_gene: TRBJ1-5; CDR3nt: TGCAGTGCTAGAGATGGACAGAACCTCAATCAGCCCCAGCATTTT; CDR3aa: CSARDGQNLNQPQHF
d_gene: NA; v_gene: TRBV7-8; abundance: many; j_gene: TRBJ1-6; CDR3nt: TGTGCCAGCAGCTCACGGGACACCCAAAATTCACCCCTCCACTTT; CDR3aa: CASSSRDTQNSPLHF
d_gene: NA; v_gene: TRBV4-2; abundance: NA; j_gene: TRBJ2-7; CDR3nt: TGTGCCAGCAGCCAAGGTTGGGACAACGAGCAGTACTTC; CDR3aa: CASSQGWDNEQYF
d_gene: NA; v_gene: TRBV25-1; abundance: few; j_gene: TRBJ2-2; CDR3nt: TGTGCCAGCAGTGAATCGCACAGCACCGGGGAGCTGTTTTTT; CDR3aa: CASSESHSTGELFF
d_gene: TRBD2; v_gene: TRBV20-1; abundance: NA; j_gene: TRBJ2-1; CDR3nt: TGCAGTGCGCCTTCTACACAGCGGGGGTACAATGAGCAGTTCTTC; CDR3aa: CSAPSTQRGYNEQFF
d_gene: NA; v_gene: TRBV29-1; abundance: many; j_gene: TRBJ2-1; CDR3nt: TGCAGCGTTCAAGCCGGTGACTCCCTTGGGGGGCAGTTCTTC; CDR3aa: CSVQAGDSLGGQFF